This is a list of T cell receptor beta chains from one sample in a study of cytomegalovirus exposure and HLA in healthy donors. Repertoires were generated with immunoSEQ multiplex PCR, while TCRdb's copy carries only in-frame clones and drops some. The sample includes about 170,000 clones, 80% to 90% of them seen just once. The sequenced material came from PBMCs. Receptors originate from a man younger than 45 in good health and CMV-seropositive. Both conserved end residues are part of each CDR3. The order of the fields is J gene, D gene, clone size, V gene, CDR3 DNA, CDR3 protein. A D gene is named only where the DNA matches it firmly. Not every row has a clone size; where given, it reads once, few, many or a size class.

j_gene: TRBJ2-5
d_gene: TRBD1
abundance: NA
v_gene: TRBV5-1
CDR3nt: TGCGCCAGCAGCCCGGGGACAGCTCAAGAGACCCAGTACTTC
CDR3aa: CASSPGTAQETQYF

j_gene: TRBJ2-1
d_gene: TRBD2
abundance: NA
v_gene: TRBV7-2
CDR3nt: TGTGCCAGCAGCTTCAGCGGGAGCTCCTACAATGAGCAGTTCTTC
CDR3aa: CASSFSGSSYNEQFF

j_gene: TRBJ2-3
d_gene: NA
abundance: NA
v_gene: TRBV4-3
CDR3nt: TGCGCCAGCAGCCAAGATCTCCAGGCTGGGGCTCAGTATTTT
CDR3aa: CASSQDLQAGAQYF

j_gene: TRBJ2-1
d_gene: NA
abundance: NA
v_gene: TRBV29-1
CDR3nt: TGCAGCGTTGAAGGGTGGAGCTGGGATGAGCAGTTCTTC
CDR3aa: CSVEGWSWDEQFF

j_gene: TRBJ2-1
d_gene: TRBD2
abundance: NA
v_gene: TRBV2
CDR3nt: TGTGCCAGCAGTCACATTAGCGGGAGCTCCTACAATGAGCAGTTCTTC
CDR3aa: CASSHISGSSYNEQFF

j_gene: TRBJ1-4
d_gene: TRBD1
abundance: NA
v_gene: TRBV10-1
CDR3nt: TGCGCCAGCAGTGACCAGGGGGCGCATGAAAAACTGTTTTTT
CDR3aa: CASSDQGAHEKLFF

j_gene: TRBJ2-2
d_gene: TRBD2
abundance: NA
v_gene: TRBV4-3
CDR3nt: TGCGCCAGCAGTTATTTGAGCGGGAGTTGCACCGGGGAGCTGTTTTTT
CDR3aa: CASSYLSGSCTGELFF

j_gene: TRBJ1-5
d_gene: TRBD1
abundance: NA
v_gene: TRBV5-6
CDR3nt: TGTGCCAGCAGACAGACAGGGGAGGGTCAGCCCCAGCATTTT
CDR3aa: CASRQTGEGQPQHF

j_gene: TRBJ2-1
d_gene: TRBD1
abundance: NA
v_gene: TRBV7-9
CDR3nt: TGTTCCAGCAGCCGGGGACAGGGCCGGGGAGATGAGCAGTTCTTC
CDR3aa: CSSSRGQGRGDEQFF

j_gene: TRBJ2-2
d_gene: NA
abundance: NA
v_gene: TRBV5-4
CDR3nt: TGTGCCAGCAGCTTTTCAACAGGGAGATTGTCCGGGGAGCTGTTTTTT
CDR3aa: CASSFSTGRLSGELFF

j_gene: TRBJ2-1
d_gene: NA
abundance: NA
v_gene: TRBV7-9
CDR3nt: TGTGCCAGCAGCTCCATGAAAGGGAGCTCCTACAATGAGCAGTTCTTC
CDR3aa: CASSSMKGSSYNEQFF

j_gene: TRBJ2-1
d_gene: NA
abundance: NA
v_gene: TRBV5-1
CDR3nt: TGCGCCAGCAGCTTCCTCTCCAATGAGCAGTTCTTC
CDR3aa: CASSFLSNEQFF

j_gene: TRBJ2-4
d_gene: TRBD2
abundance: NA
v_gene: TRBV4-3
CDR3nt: TGCGCCAGCAGCCAAGCACTAGCGCACCAAGCCAAAAACATTCAGTACTTC
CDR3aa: CASSQALAHQAKNIQYF

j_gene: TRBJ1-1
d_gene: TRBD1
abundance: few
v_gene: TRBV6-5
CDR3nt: TGTGCCAGCAGTTACCGACAGGGTGAAGCTTTCTTT
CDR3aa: CASSYRQGEAFF

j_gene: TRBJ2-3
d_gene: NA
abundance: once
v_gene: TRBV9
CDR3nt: TGTGCCAGCAGTTTCCAGATCACAGATACGCAGTATTTT
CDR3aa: CASSFQITDTQYF

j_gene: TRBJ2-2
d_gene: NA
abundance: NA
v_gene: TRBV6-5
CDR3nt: TGTGCCAGCAGTTACGGGCCCGACCAGATGACCGGGGAGCTGTTTTTT
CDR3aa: CASSYGPDQMTGELFF

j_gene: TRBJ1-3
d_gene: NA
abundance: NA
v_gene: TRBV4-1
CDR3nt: TGCGCCAGCAGCCAAGGGGCGCCCGGAAACACCATATATTTT
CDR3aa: CASSQGAPGNTIYF

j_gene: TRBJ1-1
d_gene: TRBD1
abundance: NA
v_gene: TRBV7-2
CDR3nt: TGTGCCAGCAGCCTACAGGGGTATGAAGCTTTCTTT
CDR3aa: CASSLQGYEAFF

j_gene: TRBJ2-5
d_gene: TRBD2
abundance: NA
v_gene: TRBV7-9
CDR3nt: TGTGCCTCCCGTCGGGGACTAGCGGGAGGAGAGACCCAGTACTTC
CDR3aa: CASRRGLAGGETQYF

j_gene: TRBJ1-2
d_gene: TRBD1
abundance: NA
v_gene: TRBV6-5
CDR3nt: TGTGCCAGCAGTTACTCGGACAGGCCCAGGAGCTATGGCTACACCTTC
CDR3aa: CASSYSDRPRSYGYTF

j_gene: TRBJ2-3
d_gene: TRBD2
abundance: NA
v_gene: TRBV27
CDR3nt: TGTGCCAGCAGTTTATCCGTGCGGGAGGGCCGGTCAGATACGCAGTATTTT
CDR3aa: CASSLSVREGRSDTQYF

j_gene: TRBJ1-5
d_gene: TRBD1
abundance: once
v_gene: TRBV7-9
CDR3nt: TGTGCCAGCAGCCCATCCCAGGGGGATCAGCCCCAGCATTTT
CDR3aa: CASSPSQGDQPQHF

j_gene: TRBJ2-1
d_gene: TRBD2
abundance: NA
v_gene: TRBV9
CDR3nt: TGTGCCAGCAGCGTAGGGGAGGGCCTGGGCTACAATGAGCAGTTCTTC
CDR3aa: CASSVGEGLGYNEQFF

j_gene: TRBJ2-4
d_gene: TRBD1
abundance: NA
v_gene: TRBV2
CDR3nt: TGTGCCAGCAGTTGGACAGGGGGGAAAAACATTCAGTACTTC
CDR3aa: CASSWTGGKNIQYF

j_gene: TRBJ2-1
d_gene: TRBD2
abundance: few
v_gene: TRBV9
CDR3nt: TGTGCCAGCAGCGTTAGCGGGTCCTACAATGAGCAGTTCTTC
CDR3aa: CASSVSGSYNEQFF